The 27 T cell receptor beta chains below come from one sample, sequenced in a study of blood T cell repertoires in COVID-19. The protocol was immunoSEQ multiplex PCR, while the TCRdb copy is restricted to in-frame clones and leaves out a portion. The sample yields 150,000 to 200,000 clones, roughly 87% seen once. Sequences were obtained from peripheral blood. The receptors shown here come from a woman aged 55-70 years with COVID-19, enrolled during active disease.

The chain carries TRBV6-5 and TRBJ1-4, with 10 bases lining up with TRBD1. Germline loops: CDR1 MNHEY, CDR2 SVGAGI. CDR3 size: 15 residues. With V trimmed by 0 bases and J by 7 bases, 2 bases remained unmatched. The CDR3 DNA is TGTGCCAGCAGTTACTCCTGGGACAGGGGTGAAAAACTGTTTTTT. It codes for CASSYSWDRGEKLFF.

V gene TRBV10-2 combines with J gene TRBJ1-1, with TRBD1 matching over 7 bases. Germline lookup yields CDR1 WSHSY and CDR2 SAAADI. The V segment lost 6 bases and the J segment 2 bases; nucleotides outside the gene matches: 6. The CDR3 loop spans 14 amino acids. CDR3 sequence (DNA): TGCGCCAGCAGACCCGGGACAGTAAACACTGAAGCTTTCTTT. Its translation is CASRPGTVNTEAFF.

The gene calls are TRBV6-4 and TRBJ2-1; the match to TRBD2 covers 11 bases. The length of the CDR3 is 21 residues. Germline V lookup: CDR1 MRHNA, CDR2 SNTAGT. V lost 2 bases to trimming and J lost 9 bases; unmatched junction nucleotides: 24. The CDR3 spells CASSDLLAGGSYNDHCLEQFF. In DNA, the CDR3 is TGTGCCAGCAGTGACCTCCTAGCGGGAGGCTCCTACAATGACCACTGTCTTGAGCAGTTCTTC.

CDR3: CASSLAGPPRAQYF. In nucleotides, the CDR3 is TGTGCCAGCAGTTTGGCGGGGCCTCCGCGGGCGCAGTATTTT. The chain joins TRBV28 to TRBJ2-3, with D perhaps TRBD2 (6 bases). This CDR3 spans 14 amino acids. The V and J ends lost 3 bases and 10 bases respectively, with 17 bases between them. Per germline, CDR1 MDHEN and CDR2 SYDVKM. Full variable domain (remainder filled in from reference TRBV28 and TRBJ2-3): DVKVTQSSRYLVKRTGEKVFLECVQDMDHENMFWYRQDPGLGLRLIYFSYDVKMKEKGDIPEGYSVSREKKERFSLILESASTNQTSMYLCASSLAGPPRAQYFGPGTRLTVL.

The chain joins TRBV7-3 to TRBJ2-3, with 10 bases lining up with TRBD2. The J segment lost 4 bases and the V segment lost 5 bases, leaving 3 bases of the junction unmatched. The CDR3 contains 14 residues. CDR1 is SGHTA and CDR2 is FQGTGA in the germline V gene. The CDR3 DNA follows: TGTGCCAGCAGCCCTGGACTAGCGGCAGATACGCAGTATTTT. It translates to CASSPGLAADTQYF.

The chain carries TRBV14 and TRBJ2-5; TRBD1 matches 8 bases. Germline V lookup: CDR1 SGHDN, CDR2 FVKESK. The V and J ends lost 4 bases and 2 bases, in that order; junction bases with no gene match: 3. This CDR3 has 14 amino acids. The CDR3 DNA sequence: TGTGCCAGCAGCCTAGACAGGGGTCAAGAGACCCAGTACTTC. Translated, it gives CASSLDRGQETQYF.

The gene calls are TRBV24-1 and TRBJ1-1, with a possible D match to TRBD1 (5 bases). CDR3 length: 15 amino acids. The germline CDR1 and CDR2 sequences are KGHDR and SFDVKD. V shed 3 bases and J shed 1 base, with 11 bases lying between them. The CDR3 bases are TGTGCCACCAGTGATCCAACAGGTGGGAACACTGAAGCTTTCTTT. Its protein is CATSDPTGGNTEAFF.

V and J are TRBV13 and TRBJ1-5; unclear D gene. The V end was cut by 4 bases, the J end by 0 bases, with 10 bases between. The CDR3 loop spans 15 amino acids. Looked up from germline, CDR1 is PRHDT and CDR2 is FYEKMQ (reference sequence). This CDR3 is CASSSRGTSNQPQHF. The CDR3 coding sequence is TGTGCCAGCAGCTCAAGAGGAACTAGCAATCAGCCCCAGCATTTT.

The genes are TRBV6-5 and TRBJ2-2, with D possibly matching TRBD2 (6 bases). V was pared by 6 bases and J by 6 bases, with 20 bases between. The CDR3 is 16 residues long. Germline CDR1 reads MNHEY; CDR2 reads SVGAGI. Written as DNA, the CDR3 is TGTGCCAGCAGCTACCTTGGAGGGAATCATGCCGGGGAGCTGTTTTTT. This encodes CASSYLGGNHAGELFF.

Worth noting for this clone: A much larger clone is a single base away; this may be a read error. The genes are TRBV9 and TRBJ1-2; tentatively, D is TRBD1 (5 bases). This CDR3 has 12 amino acids. Germline V gene sequence: CDR1 SGDLS, CDR2 YYNGEE. Trimming took 4 bases from V and 3 from J, leaving 7 bases between them. The CDR3 is CASSLTDYGYTF. CDR3 DNA sequence: TGTGCCAGCAGCTTGACAGACTATGGCTACACCTTC.

CDR3 loop: CSVEKGGTEAFF. The DNA for the CDR3 is TGCAGCGTTGAAAAGGGAGGCACTGAAGCTTTCTTT. The chain joins TRBV29-1 to TRBJ1-1; D is undetermined. Looked up from germline, CDR1 is SQVTM and CDR2 is ANQGSEA. The CDR3 contains 12 residues. Trimming shortened V by 2 bases and J by 4 bases, and 8 bases separated the two germline ends.

The rearrangement uses TRBV19 and TRBJ2-6, with TRBD1 as a possible D gene (5 bases). Germline CDR1 and CDR2: LNHDA and SQIVND (reference sequence). V gave up 3 bases and J gave up 0 bases, with 15 bases separating them. The CDR3 spans 18 residues. The CDR3 DNA reads TGTGCCAGTAGTATGTCCAGGGTAACCCTCTCTGGGGCCAACGTCCTGACTTTC. Its protein product is CASSMSRVTLSGANVLTF.

The rearrangement links TRBV18 to TRBJ1-4, with 7 bases aligning to TRBD1. Germline assignment: CDR1 KGHSH and CDR2 LQKENI. J was trimmed by 7 bases and V by 3 bases; bases with no gene match: 8. The CDR3 runs to 15 residues. Here the CDR3 reads CASSPPTGSTEKLFF. The CDR3 DNA is TGTGCCAGCTCACCCCCGACAGGGTCAACTGAAAAACTGTTTTTT. The full variable domain, its missing parts supplied by reference TRBV18 and TRBJ1-4, is NAGVMQNPRHLVRRRGQEARLRCSPMKGHSHVYWYRQLPEEGLKFMVYLQKENIIDESGMPKERFSAEFPKEGPSILRIQQVVRGDSAAYFCASSPPTGSTEKLFFGSGTQLSVL.

This clone has a handful of counts. The V and J genes are TRBV29-1 and TRBJ1-1; no firm D call. Between the trimmed V and J ends, which lost 7 bases and 0 bases, there was a span of 9 bases. Germline CDR1 is SQVTM and CDR2 is ANQGSEA. The CDR3 is 12 residues long. CDR3 in amino acids: CSARDLNTEAFF. In DNA, the CDR3 is TGCAGCGCCCGGGATTTGAACACTGAAGCTTTCTTT.

This chain joins TRBV19 and TRBJ2-7, with 7 bases matching TRBD1. The V gene end was trimmed by 5 bases and the J gene end by 2 bases; junction bases not matched to a gene: 3. There are 13 residues in the CDR3. Germline V CDR1 and CDR2: LNHDA, SQIVND (reference sequence). The CDR3 nucleotides are TGTGCCAGTAGTGGACAGGAGACCTACGAGCAGTACTTC. This gives the protein CASSGQETYEQYF. Variable domain in full (rest from reference TRBV19 and TRBJ2-7): DGGITQSPKYLFRKEGQNVTLSCEQNLNHDAMYWYRQDPGQGLRLIYYSQIVNDFQKGDIAEGYSVSREKKESFPLTVTSAQKNPTAFYLCASSGQETYEQYFGPGTRLTVT.

This chain connects TRBV11-3 to TRBJ2-2, with 13 bases matching TRBD2. Losses at the gene ends were 5 bases for V and 2 bases for J; bases not matched to a gene: 5. This CDR3 contains 17 residues. CDR1 is SGHNT, CDR2 YENEEA, per germline. This CDR3 is CASSPGTSGANTGELFF. The DNA for the CDR3 is TGTGCCAGCAGCCCTGGGACTAGCGGGGCCAACACCGGGGAGCTGTTTTTT.

This chain links TRBV12-5 with TRBJ2-1; TRBD1 agrees at 9 bases. CDR3 length equals 17 residues. CDR1 LGHNT and CDR2 FRNRAP come from the germline V gene. The V and J ends lost 3 bases and 0 bases, in that order; junction bases with no gene match: 6. The CDR3, as DNA: TGTGCTAGTGGTTTTGGACAGGGGCACGACTCCTACAATGAGCAGTTCTTC. This codes for CASGFGQGHDSYNEQFF.

This clone was counted at least ten times. The chain joins TRBV7-8 to TRBJ1-1; 8 positions agree with TRBD1. The V gene end was trimmed by 7 bases and the J gene end by 0 bases; junction bases not matched to a gene: 16. There are 18 residues in the CDR3. CDR1 and CDR2 (germline): SGHVS, FQNEAQ. CDR3 sequence: CASMWSTGGLQVNTEAFF. The CDR3 DNA is TGTGCCAGCATGTGGAGTACAGGGGGGCTACAGGTGAACACTGAAGCTTTCTTT.

V usage is TRBV19 and J usage is TRBJ2-7; 8 nucleotides match TRBD1. The CDR3 consists of 14 residues. After removal of 3 bases from V and 6 bases from J, the junction contained 7 bases not matched to a gene. Germline V gene sequence: CDR1 LNHDA, CDR2 SQIVND (reference sequence). The CDR3: CASSIYGGTGEQYF. In DNA form, the CDR3 reads TGTGCCAGTAGTATCTATGGCGGGACAGGCGAGCAGTACTTC.

The chain has TRBV9 and TRBJ1-6; D is undetermined. Germline values: CDR1 SGDLS, CDR2 YYNGEE. The germline V and J ends were trimmed by 3 bases and 8 bases, with 15 bases remaining between them. The CDR3 spans 15 residues. The CDR3 DNA follows: TGTGCCAGCAGCGCCCGGGAGGTCCCCTATTCACCCCTCCACTTT. Translating it yields CASSAREVPYSPLHF.

This clone was seen more than once but under ten times. V is TRBV4-3 and J is TRBJ2-1, with 12 bases fitting TRBD2. This CDR3 is 17 amino acids long. From germline, CDR1 is LGHNA and CDR2 YSLEER. V lost 4 bases, J lost 8 bases, and 12 bases stayed unmatched. The CDR3 protein is CASSRGERLAGVDEQFF. The DNA of the CDR3 is TGCGCCAGCAGCCGGGGGGAACGACTAGCGGGAGTAGATGAGCAGTTCTTC.

This rearrangement joins TRBV20-1 to TRBJ2-3; 8 nucleotides match TRBD2. Looked up from germline, CDR1 is DFQATT and CDR2 is SNEGSKA (reference sequence). J lost 4 bases, V lost 3 bases, and 9 bases had no gene match. CDR3 size: 15 residues. The CDR3 DNA is TGCAGTGCTAGTGAGGCGGGGGGACGATCAGATACGCAGTATTTT. Protein product: CSASEAGGRSDTQYF.

The chain employs TRBV7-2 and TRBJ2-7, with 9 bases identical to TRBD2. The CDR3 loop spans 14 amino acids. Trimming at V came to 5 bases and at J to 6 bases, leaving 8 bases not matched to a gene. Looked up from germline, CDR1 is SGHTA and CDR2 is FQGNSA. CDR3 in amino acids: CASSASGTSLEQYF. CDR3 bases: TGTGCCAGCAGCGCCTCCGGGACTAGCCTCGAGCAGTACTTC. The whole variable domain, filled in from reference TRBV7-2 and TRBJ2-7, reads GAGVSQSPSNKVTEKGKDVELRCDPISGHTALYWYRQSLGQGLEFLIYFQGNSAPDKSGLPSDRFSAERTGGSVSTLTIQRTQQEDSAVYLCASSASGTSLEQYFGPGTRLTVT.

This chain connects TRBV6-5 to TRBJ2-1; the match to TRBD2 covers 9 bases. V shed 7 bases and J 4 bases; nucleotides not matched to a gene: 8. The CDR3 spans 15 residues. The V gene's germline CDR1 is MNHEY and CDR2 SVGAGI. The CDR3 here is CASTPGGRGYNEQFF. CDR3 DNA sequence: TGTGCCAGCACTCCGGGCGGGAGGGGTTACAATGAGCAGTTCTTC.

This clone has at least ten counts. Other DNA sequences in the same sample also yield this CDR3. This rearrangement joins TRBV5-1 to TRBJ1-1; D not resolved. Germline CDR1 SGHRS, CDR2 YFSETQ. There are 15 residues in the CDR3. Trimming stripped 0 bases from V and 1 base from J, with 10 bases between. The CDR3 DNA is TGCGCCAGCAGCTTGGATGGCAGGCCGAACACTGAAGCTTTCTTT. It translates to CASSLDGRPNTEAFF.

The chain combines TRBV5-1 with TRBJ2-5; weak D call: TRBD2 (6 bases). The CDR3 sequence is 14 residues long. Per germline, CDR1 SGHRS and CDR2 YFSETQ. Between the trimmed V and J ends, which lost 4 bases and 2 bases, there was a span of 12 bases. The CDR3 DNA reads as TGCGCCAGCAGCCCCTCCGGACTACAAGAGACCCAGTACTTC. It codes for CASSPSGLQETQYF.

The V call is TRBV5-4, the J call TRBJ2-5; the match to TRBD1 covers 9 bases. V was pared by 5 bases and J by 5 bases, with 10 bases of the junction left unmatched. This CDR3 has 15 residues. Germline V gene sequence: CDR1 SGHNT, CDR2 YYREEE (reference sequence). The CDR3 bases are TGTGCCAGCAGTATTGACAGGGGGATTGAGGAGACCCAGTACTTC. Its translation is CASSIDRGIEETQYF. The full variable domain, in which reference TRBV5-4 and TRBJ2-5 provide the parts outside the CDR3, is ETGVTQSPTHLIKTRGQQVTLRCSSQSGHNTVSWYQQALGQGPQFIFQYYREEENGRGNFPPRFSGLQFPNYSSELNVNALELDDSALYLCASSIDRGIEETQYFGPGTRLLVL.